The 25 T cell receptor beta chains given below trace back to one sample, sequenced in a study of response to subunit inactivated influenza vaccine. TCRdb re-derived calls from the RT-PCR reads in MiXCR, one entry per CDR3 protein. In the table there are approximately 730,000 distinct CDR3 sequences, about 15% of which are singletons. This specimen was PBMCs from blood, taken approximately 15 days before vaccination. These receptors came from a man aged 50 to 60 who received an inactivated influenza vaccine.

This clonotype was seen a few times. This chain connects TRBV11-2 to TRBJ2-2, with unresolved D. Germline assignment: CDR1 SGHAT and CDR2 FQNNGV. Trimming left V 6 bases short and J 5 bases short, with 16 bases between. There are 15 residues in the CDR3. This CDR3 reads CASSSVRRATGELFF. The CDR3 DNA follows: TGTGCCAGCAGTTCCGTGAGAAGGGCGACCGGGGAGCTGTTTTTT.

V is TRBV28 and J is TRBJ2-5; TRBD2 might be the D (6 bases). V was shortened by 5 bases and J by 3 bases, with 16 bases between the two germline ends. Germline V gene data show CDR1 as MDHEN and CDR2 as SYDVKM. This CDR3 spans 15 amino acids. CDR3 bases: TGTGCCAGCAGTCATCCGGGACGGGAGAAAGAGACCCAGTACTTC. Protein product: CASSHPGREKETQYF.

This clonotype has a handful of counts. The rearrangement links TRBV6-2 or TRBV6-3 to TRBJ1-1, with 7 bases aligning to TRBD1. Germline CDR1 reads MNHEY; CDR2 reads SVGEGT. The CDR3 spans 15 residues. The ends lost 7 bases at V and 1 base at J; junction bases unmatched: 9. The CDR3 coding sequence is TGTGCCAGCACAAGAACAGGGGCCTCGAACACTGAAGCTTTCTTT. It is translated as CASTRTGASNTEAFF.

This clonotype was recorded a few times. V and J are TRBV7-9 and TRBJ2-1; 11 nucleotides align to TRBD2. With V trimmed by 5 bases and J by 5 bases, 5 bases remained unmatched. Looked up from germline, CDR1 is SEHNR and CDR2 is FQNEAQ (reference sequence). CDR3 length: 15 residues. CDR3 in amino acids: CASSKGLAEHNEQFF. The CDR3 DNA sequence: TGTGCCAGCAGCAAGGGACTAGCGGAGCACAATGAGCAGTTCTTC.

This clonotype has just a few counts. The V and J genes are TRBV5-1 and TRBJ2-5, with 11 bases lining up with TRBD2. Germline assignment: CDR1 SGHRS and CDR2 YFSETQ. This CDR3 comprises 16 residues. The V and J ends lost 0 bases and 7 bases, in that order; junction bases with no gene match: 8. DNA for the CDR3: TGCGCCAGCAGCTTGGAAGGGACTAGCGGTTTAACGACCCAGTACTTC. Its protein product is CASSLEGTSGLTTQYF.

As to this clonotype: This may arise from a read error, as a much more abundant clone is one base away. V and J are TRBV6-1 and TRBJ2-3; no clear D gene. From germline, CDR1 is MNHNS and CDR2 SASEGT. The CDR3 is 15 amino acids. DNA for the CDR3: TGTGCCAGCAGCCTATCCCCGGCGAGCATAGATACGCAGTATTTT. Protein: CASSLSPASIDTQYF.

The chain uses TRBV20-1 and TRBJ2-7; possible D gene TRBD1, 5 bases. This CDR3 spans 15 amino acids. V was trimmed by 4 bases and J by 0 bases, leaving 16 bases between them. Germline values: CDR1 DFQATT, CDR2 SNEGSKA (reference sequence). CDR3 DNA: TGCAGTGCTACACCCAGGGAACTGCCCTCCTACGAGCAGTACTTC. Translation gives CSATPRELPSYEQYF.

This CDR3 reads CASSRNRAGTGELFF. The CDR3 coding sequence is TGTGCCAGCAGCCGAAACAGGGCGGGCACCGGGGAGCTGTTTTTT. The V gene is TRBV7-9, the J gene TRBJ2-2, with D possibly TRBD1 on 6 matching bases. Per germline, CDR1 SEHNR and CDR2 FQNEAQ (reference sequence). The CDR3 length is 15 residues. Trimming left V 5 bases short and J 4 bases short, with 14 bases between.

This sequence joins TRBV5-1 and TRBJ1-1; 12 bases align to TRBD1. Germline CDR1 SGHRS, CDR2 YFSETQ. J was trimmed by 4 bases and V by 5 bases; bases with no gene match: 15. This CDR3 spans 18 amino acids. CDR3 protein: CASRSPGTGGAGGTEAFF. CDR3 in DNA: TGCGCCAGCAGATCTCCCGGGACAGGGGGCGCCGGGGGCACTGAAGCTTTCTTT. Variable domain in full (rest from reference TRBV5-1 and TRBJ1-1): KAGVTQTPRYLIKTRGQQVTLSCSPISGHRSVSWYQQTPGQGLQFLFEYFSETQRNKGNFPGRFSGRQFSNSRSEMNVSTLELGDSALYLCASRSPGTGGAGGTEAFFGQGTRLTVV.

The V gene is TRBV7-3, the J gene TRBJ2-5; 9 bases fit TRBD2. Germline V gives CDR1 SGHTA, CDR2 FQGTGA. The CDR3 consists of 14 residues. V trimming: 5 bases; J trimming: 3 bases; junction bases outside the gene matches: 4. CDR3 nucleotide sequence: TGTGCCAGCAGCCCAAGCGGGAGGAAAGAGACCCAGTACTTC. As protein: CASSPSGRKETQYF.

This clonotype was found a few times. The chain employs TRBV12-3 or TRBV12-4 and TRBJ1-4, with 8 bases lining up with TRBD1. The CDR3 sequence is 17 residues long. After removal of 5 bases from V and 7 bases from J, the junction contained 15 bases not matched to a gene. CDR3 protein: CASSSSGPQGAGEKLFF. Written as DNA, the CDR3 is TGTGCCAGCAGTAGCTCCGGTCCTCAGGGGGCCGGTGAAAAACTGTTTTTT.

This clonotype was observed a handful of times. The CDR3, as DNA: TGTGCCAGCAGGGTTAGCGGATCCTACGAGCAGTACTTC. Protein: CASRVSGSYEQYF. The chain is built from TRBV27 and TRBJ2-7; tentatively, D is TRBD2 (6 bases). Trimming stripped 6 bases from V and 1 base from J, with 10 bases between. The CDR3 sequence is 13 residues long. CDR1 and CDR2 (germline): MNHEY, SMNVEV (reference sequence).

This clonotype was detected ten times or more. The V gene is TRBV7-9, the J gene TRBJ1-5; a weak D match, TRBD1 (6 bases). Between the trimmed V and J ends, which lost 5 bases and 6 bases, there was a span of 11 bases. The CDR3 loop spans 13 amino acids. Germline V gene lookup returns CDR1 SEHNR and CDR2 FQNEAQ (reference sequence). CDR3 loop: CASSTGLGQPQHF. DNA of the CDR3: TGTGCCAGCAGCACAGGGTTGGGTCAGCCCCAGCATTTT.

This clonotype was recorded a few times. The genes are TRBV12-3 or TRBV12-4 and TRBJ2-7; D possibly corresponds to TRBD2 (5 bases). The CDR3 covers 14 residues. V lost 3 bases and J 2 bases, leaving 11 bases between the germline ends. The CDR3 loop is CASSLEDGPYEQYF. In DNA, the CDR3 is TGTGCCAGCAGTTTGGAGGACGGGCCCTACGAGCAGTACTTC.

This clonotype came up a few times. The CDR3 DNA reads as TGCAGTGCTAAGGATAACTACGAGCAGTACTTC. It encodes CSAKDNYEQYF. The chain recombines TRBV20-1 with TRBJ2-7, with D unclear. From germline, CDR1 is DFQATT and CDR2 SNEGSKA (reference sequence). This CDR3 is 11 amino acids long. V shed 4 bases and J shed 3 bases, with 7 bases lying between them.

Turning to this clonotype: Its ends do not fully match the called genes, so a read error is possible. The CDR3 DNA reads as TGTGCCAGCAGTGAGGGAGGGGCGCTAGCGGGACATCGTTTT. This gives the protein CASSEGGALAGHRF. The rearrangement joins TRBV25-1 to TRBJ2-3, with 9 bases aligning to TRBD2. CDR1 MGHDK and CDR2 SYGVNS come from the germline V gene. This CDR3 region has 14 residues.

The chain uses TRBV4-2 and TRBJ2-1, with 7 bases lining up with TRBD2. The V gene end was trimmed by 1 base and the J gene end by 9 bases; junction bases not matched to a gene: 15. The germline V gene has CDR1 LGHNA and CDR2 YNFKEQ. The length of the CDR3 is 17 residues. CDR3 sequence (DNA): TGTGCCAGCAGCCAAGTTGCAGGACTAGGGACCGTTGCTGAGCAGTTCTTC. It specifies CASSQVAGLGTVAEQFF.

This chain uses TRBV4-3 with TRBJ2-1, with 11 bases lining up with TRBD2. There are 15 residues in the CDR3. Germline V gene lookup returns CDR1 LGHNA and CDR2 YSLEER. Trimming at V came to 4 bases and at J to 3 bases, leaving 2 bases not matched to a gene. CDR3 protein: CASSPTSGIYNEQFF. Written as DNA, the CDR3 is TGCGCCAGCAGCCCGACTAGCGGGATCTACAATGAGCAGTTCTTC.

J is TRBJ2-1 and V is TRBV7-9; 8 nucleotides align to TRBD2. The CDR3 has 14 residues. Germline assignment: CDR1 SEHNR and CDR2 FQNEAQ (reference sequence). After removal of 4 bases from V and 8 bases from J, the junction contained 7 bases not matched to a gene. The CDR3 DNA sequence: TGTGCCAGCAGCTCCGGGACTAGGAGGGATGAGCAGTTCTTC. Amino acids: CASSSGTRRDEQFF. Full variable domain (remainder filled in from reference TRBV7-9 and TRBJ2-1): DTGVSQNPRHKITKRGQNVTFRCDPISEHNRLYWYRQTLGQGPEFLTYFQNEAQLEKSRLLSDRFSAERPKGSFSTLEIQRTEQGDSAMYLCASSSGTRRDEQFFGPGTRLTVL.

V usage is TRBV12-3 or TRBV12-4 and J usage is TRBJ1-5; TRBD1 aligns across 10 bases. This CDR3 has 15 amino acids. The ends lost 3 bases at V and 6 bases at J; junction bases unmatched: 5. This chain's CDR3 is CASSFGRQGAQPQHF. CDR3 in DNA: TGTGCCAGCAGTTTTGGGCGACAGGGGGCTCAGCCCCAGCATTTT.

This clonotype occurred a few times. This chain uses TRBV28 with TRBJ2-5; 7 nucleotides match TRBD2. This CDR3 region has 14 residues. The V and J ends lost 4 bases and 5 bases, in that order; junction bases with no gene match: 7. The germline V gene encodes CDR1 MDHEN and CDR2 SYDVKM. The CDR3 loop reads CASSSPRGVETQYF. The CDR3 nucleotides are TGTGCCAGCAGTTCGCCCCGGGGGGTGGAGACCCAGTACTTC.

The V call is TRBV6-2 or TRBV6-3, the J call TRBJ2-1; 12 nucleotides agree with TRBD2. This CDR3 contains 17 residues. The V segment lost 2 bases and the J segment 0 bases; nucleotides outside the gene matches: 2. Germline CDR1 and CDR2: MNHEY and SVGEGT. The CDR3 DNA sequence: TGTGCCAGCAGTTACCCTAGCGGGGGGGGCTCCTACAATGAGCAGTTCTTC. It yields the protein CASSYPSGGGSYNEQFF.

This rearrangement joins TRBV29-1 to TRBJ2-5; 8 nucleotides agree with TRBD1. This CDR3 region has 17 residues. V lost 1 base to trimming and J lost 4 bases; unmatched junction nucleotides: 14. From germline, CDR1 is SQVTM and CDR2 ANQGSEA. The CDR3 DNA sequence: TGCAGCGTTGAAGTTACAACCCGGAGGACAGGGAGAGAGACCCAGTACTTC. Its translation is CSVEVTTRRTGRETQYF.

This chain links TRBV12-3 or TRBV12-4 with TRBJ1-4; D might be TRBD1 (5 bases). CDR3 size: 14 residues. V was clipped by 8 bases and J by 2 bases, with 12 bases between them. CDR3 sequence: CASGKQETNEKLFF. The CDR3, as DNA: TGTGCCAGCGGGAAACAGGAGACTAATGAAAAACTGTTTTTT.

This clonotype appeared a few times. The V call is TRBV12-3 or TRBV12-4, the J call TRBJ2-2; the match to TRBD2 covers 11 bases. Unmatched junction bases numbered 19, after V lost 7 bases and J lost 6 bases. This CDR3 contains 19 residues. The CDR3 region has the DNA TGTGCCAGCATCCTCCGTAAGAGTGGGACTAGCGGACTTGCCGGGGAGCTGTTTTTT. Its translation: CASILRKSGTSGLAGELFF.